Following are 14 T cell receptor beta chains from one sample sequenced in a study of blood T cell repertoires in COVID-19 (dated by TCRdb to 2020 to 2021). The protocol used for the library was the immunoSEQ multiplex PCR assay. Imported from immuneACCESS, the table was reduced by TCRdb to in-frame sequences with V and J called. These copies leave out some clones; in studies compared against another copy, an unresolved V gene accounts for under half, and the cause of the remainder is not known. The sample has about 190,000 clones on record, approximately 89% of them singletons. The ten largest clones capture 4% to 5% of the sample. The specimen was peripheral blood. Receptor source: a woman aged 30 to 39 with acute or convalescent COVID-19.

This chain connects TRBV28 to TRBJ2-3; unclear D gene. Germline CDR1 reads MDHEN; CDR2 reads SYDVKM. Trimming stripped 1 base from V and 4 bases from J, with 3 bases between. The length of the CDR3 is 12 residues. CDR3 protein: CASSLSADTQYF. CDR3 bases: TGTGCCAGCAGTTTATCCGCAGATACGCAGTATTTT.

CDR3 residues: CASSSRVYLLAGVPKNIQYF. The CDR3 DNA sequence: TGCGCCAGCAGCTCTCGGGTCTACCTGTTAGCGGGAGTCCCCAAAAACATTCAGTACTTC. The chain links TRBV5-1 to TRBJ2-4; 9 nucleotides match TRBD2. There are 20 residues in the CDR3. The V gene end was trimmed by 3 bases and the J gene end by 2 bases; junction bases not matched to a gene: 18. The germline V gene encodes CDR1 SGHRS and CDR2 YFSETQ.

This clone was recorded a few times. The V gene is TRBV4-1, the J gene TRBJ1-5; D gene ambiguous. The germline V and J ends were trimmed by 0 bases and 1 base, with 7 bases remaining between them. CDR3 size: 15 residues. Per germline, CDR1 MGHRA and CDR2 YSYEKL. DNA for the CDR3: TGCGCCAGCAGCCAAGATGTGAGAAGCAATCAGCCCCAGCATTTT. Amino acid sequence: CASSQDVRSNQPQHF.

The rearrangement uses TRBV27 and TRBJ2-1; weak D call: TRBD1 (5 bases). Per the germline V gene, CDR1 is MNHEY and CDR2 is SMNVEV (reference sequence). The CDR3 sequence is 14 residues long. The V end was cut by 3 bases, the J end by 9 bases, with 15 bases between. Here the CDR3 reads CASSFQGYKFEQFF. CDR3 sequence (DNA): TGTGCCAGCAGTTTTCAGGGTTACAAATTTGAGCAGTTCTTC.

The chain recombines TRBV5-1 with TRBJ2-6; TRBD1 agrees at 7 bases. This CDR3 has 16 residues. From germline, CDR1 is SGHRS and CDR2 YFSETQ. The V and J ends lost 4 bases and 0 bases, in that order; junction bases with no gene match: 4. The DNA of the CDR3 is TGCGCCAGCAGCCAACGACAGGGCTCTGGGGCCAACGTCCTGACTTTC. This translates into CASSQRQGSGANVLTF.

CDR3 DNA sequence: TGTGCCACCTCGGCTAGCGGGACAGATACGCAGTATTTT. Residues: CATSASGTDTQYF. This chain links TRBV24-1 with TRBJ2-3; 8 bases align to TRBD2. The germline CDR1 and CDR2 sequences are KGHDR and SFDVKD. J gave up 3 bases and V 9 bases, and 4 bases lay outside the gene matches. CDR3 size: 13 residues.

The CDR3 is CASSVGGQLSGNTIYF. CDR3 bases: TGTGCCAGCAGCGTAGGAGGACAGCTCTCTGGAAACACCATATATTTT. This chain connects TRBV9 to TRBJ1-3, with D tentatively TRBD1 (6 bases). Between the trimmed V and J ends, which lost 0 bases and 0 bases, there was a span of 10 bases. The CDR3 spans 16 residues. Germline V gives CDR1 SGDLS, CDR2 YYNGEE.

The chain joins TRBV7-9 to TRBJ2-2, with D unclear. The CDR3 consists of 13 residues. Trimming cost V 6 bases and J 3 bases, with 8 bases left between them. Germline V CDR1 and CDR2: SEHNR, FQNEAQ (reference sequence). The CDR3 nucleotides read TGTGCCAGCAGTTTAACATACACCGGGGAGCTGTTTTTT. It translates to CASSLTYTGELFF.

The chain uses TRBV7-6 and TRBJ1-1; 7 nucleotides agree with TRBD1. V shed 2 bases, J shed 7 bases, and the junction held 4 bases outside the gene matches. The length of the CDR3 is 13 residues. Germline loops: CDR1 SGHVS, CDR2 FNYEAQ. For the CDR3, the DNA is TGTGCCAGCAGCTTAACAGGGGCCCTTGAAGCTTTCTTT. Translation gives CASSLTGALEAFF.

The chain couples TRBV6-6 to TRBJ1-5; D is possibly TRBD1 (5 bases). The CDR3 has 11 amino acids. Germline V CDR1 and CDR2: MNHNY, SVGAGI (reference sequence). V dropped 5 bases and J dropped 6 bases, with 5 bases sitting between them. Here the CDR3 DNA reads TGTGCCAGCAGTAGGGGTCAGCCCCAGCATTTT. It translates to CASSRGQPQHF.

The V and J genes are TRBV30 and TRBJ1-2; D call uncertain. Trimming left V 0 bases short and J 6 bases short, with 8 bases between. This CDR3 is 12 amino acids long. Per the germline V gene, CDR1 is GTSNPN and CDR2 is SVGIG (reference sequence). The CDR3 sequence: CAWSVLPNGYTF. In DNA form, the CDR3 reads TGTGCCTGGAGTGTACTACCGAATGGCTACACCTTC.

The sample holds a few counts of this clone. The chain is built from TRBV4-1 and TRBJ2-4; D perhaps matches TRBD1 (6 bases). The ends were cut back, 8 bases at V and 4 bases at J, with 9 bases in the middle. CDR3 length: 12 residues. Germline V gene sequence: CDR1 MGHRA, CDR2 YSYEKL. DNA for the CDR3: TGCGCCAGCTCCGGGACAAAAAACATTCAGTACTTC. Amino acids: CASSGTKNIQYF.

The chain is built from TRBV10-3 and TRBJ2-7, with 8 bases lining up with TRBD2. Germline V CDR1 and CDR2: ENHRY, SYGVKD. Trimming took 7 bases from V and 3 from J; bases not matched to a gene: 8. This CDR3 is built from 14 residues. The CDR3 protein is CAITEGGRYYEQYF. As DNA, the CDR3 is TGTGCCATCACCGAAGGCGGGAGGTACTACGAGCAGTACTTC.

On this clone itself: A read error may account for a junction end that differs from germline. This chain links TRBV5-4 with TRBJ1-1, with 9 bases matching TRBD1. The length of the CDR3 is 14 residues. Germline assignment: CDR1 SGHNT and CDR2 YYREEE (reference sequence). CDR3 DNA sequence: TGTGCCAGCAGTAAAGGACAGGGGAACTCTGAAGCTTTCTTT. This codes for CASSKGQGNSEAFF.